The TCR beta chain described here comes from a study of T cells in Graves' hyperthyroidism and ophthalmopathy. This clonotype was seen once. RNA transcripts provided the source from which TCR beta CDR3 regions were amplified. HTBI primers drove first-round RT-PCR of the TCR CDR3. MiXCR, applied by TCRdb to the multiplex PCR reads, yields one record per CDR3 protein. This repertoire shows about 50,000 distinct CDR3 sequences, about 49% found once; its top ten account for 12%. V was shortened by 5 bases and J by 5 bases, with 10 bases between the two germline ends. This CDR3 region has 12 residues. CDR1 and CDR2 from the germline V gene are SQVTM and ANQGSEA.

The source of this sequence is a woman between 25 and 40 years old with Graves' ophthalmopathy. The sample was blood. The chain recombines TRBV29-1 with TRBJ1-5; unclear D gene. The CDR3 spells CSVYDRDQPQHF. The CDR3, as DNA: TGCAGCGTTTACGACCGAGATCAGCCCCAGCATTTT. Full variable domain (rest looked up from reference TRBV29-1 and TRBJ1-5): SAVISQKPSRDICQRGTSLTIQCQVDSQVTMMFWYRQQPGQSLTLIATANQGSEATYESGFVIDKFPISRPNLTFSTLTVSNMSPEDSSIYLCSVYDRDQPQHFGDGTRLSIL.